The rows below give T cell receptor beta chains drawn from one sample of a study of blood T cell repertoires in COVID-19. Sequencing used immunoSEQ multiplex PCR; TCRdb keeps in-frame clones, though not all of them. The sample has approximately 100,000 clones; about 88% are singletons. Sequenced material: peripheral blood. Every receptor here comes from a human donor in a cohort sampled during active COVID-19. The CDR3 runs from the conserved cysteine through the conserved F or W. A D gene is named only where the DNA matches it firmly. The listing skips clone size in some rows; elsewhere it reads once, few, many or a size class.

TRBD1	TRBJ2-6	-	TRBV3-1/TRBV3-2	CASSPLAGQGLGGANVLTF	TGTGCCAGCAGCCCCCTGGCGGGACAGGGGCTTGGCGGGGCCAACGTCCTGACTTTC
TRBD1	TRBJ1-3	once	TRBV3-1/TRBV3-2	CASSQGDRAGNTIYF	TGTGCCAGCAGCCAAGGGGACAGGGCTGGAAACACCATATATTTT
-	TRBJ2-7	-	TRBV18	CASSPSGGREQYF	TGTGCCAGCTCACCCTCCGGGGGACGGGAGCAGTACTTC
TRBD1	TRBJ2-7	-	TRBV27	CASSPAGQVSYEQYF	TGTGCCAGCAGTCCTGCCGGACAGGTGTCCTACGAGCAGTACTTC
-	TRBJ1-5	-	TRBV29-1	CSVAEVQNQPQHF	TGCAGCGTTGCGGAGGTCCAGAATCAGCCCCAGCATTTT
-	TRBJ1-5	-	TRBV28	CASSLYLTGGRQPQHF	TGTGCCAGCAGTTTATATCTCACGGGGGGAAGGCAGCCCCAGCATTTT
TRBD1	TRBJ1-2	-	TRBV3-1/TRBV3-2	CASSQDRVGGYTF	TGTGCCAGCAGCCAGGACAGGGTCGGAGGCTACACCTTC
TRBD1	TRBJ2-7	-	TRBV11-3	CASSLAGGSYEQYF	TGTGCCAGCAGCTTAGCAGGGGGCTCCTACGAGCAGTACTTC
-	TRBJ1-4	-	TRBV18	CASSPGGGYNEKLFF	TGTGCCAGCTCACCTGGCGGGGGATACAATGAAAAACTGTTTTTT
TRBD1	TRBJ2-1	-	TRBV27	CASSSAGTGEFF	TGTGCCAGCAGTTCCGCCGGGACAGGCGAGTTCTTC
TRBD2	TRBJ2-1	-	TRBV7-8	CASSAGTSSVSEQFF	TGTGCCAGCAGCGCCGGGACTAGCTCCGTGAGTGAGCAGTTCTTC
TRBD2	TRBJ2-7	-	TRBV28	CASSLFGTSEQYF	TGTGCCAGCAGTTTATTTGGGACTAGTGAGCAGTACTTC
-	TRBJ2-4	-	TRBV5-1	CASSLGGSGGSQYF	TGCGCCAGCAGCTTGGGAGGATCGGGGGGCTCCCAGTACTTC
TRBD2	TRBJ2-1	-	TRBV24-1	CATSARGLAGYNEQFF	TGTGCCACCAGTGCCCGAGGACTAGCGGGGTACAATGAGCAGTTCTTC
-	TRBJ1-5	-	TRBV28	CASGLIEGGNQPQHF	TGTGCCAGCGGTCTCATTGAGGGGGGCAATCAGCCCCAGCATTTT
-	TRBJ2-7	once	TRBV5-6	CASSSDLQRYLPYEQYF	TGTGCCAGCAGCTCGGACCTGCAGCGGTATCTACCCTACGAGCAGTACTTC
-	TRBJ1-4	-	TRBV18	CASSPSSGLATNEKLFF	TGTGCCAGCTCACCATCTAGCGGTCTTGCAACTAATGAAAAACTGTTTTTT
TRBD1	TRBJ1-4	-	TRBV24-1	CATSDAGTGRGEKLFF	TGTGCCACCAGTGATGCCGGGACAGGGAGGGGTGAAAAACTGTTTTTT
-	TRBJ2-5	-	TRBV11-2	CASRRGSGLRGETQYF	TGTGCCAGCCGGAGAGGGTCCGGTTTGAGAGGAGAGACCCAGTACTTC
-	TRBJ2-1	-	TRBV6-6	CASSPDPGQGNEQFF	TGTGCCAGCAGTCCCGACCCGGGACAAGGCAATGAGCAGTTCTTC
TRBD2	TRBJ2-1	-	TRBV4-3	CASSQGGAGAIYNEQFF	TGCGCCAGCAGCCAAGGCGGAGCGGGGGCCATTTACAATGAGCAGTTCTTC
-	TRBJ2-4	-	TRBV19	CASTPPGRGKNIQYF	TGTGCCAGTACCCCCCCGGGGAGAGGCAAAAACATTCAGTACTTC
TRBD2	TRBJ2-5	-	TRBV3-1/TRBV3-2	CASSQTQGLAGRKPQYF	TGTGCCAGCAGCCAAACCCAGGGACTAGCGGGGCGAAAGCCCCAGTACTTC
-	TRBJ1-4	-	TRBV6-5	CASSSTGFINEKLFF	TGTGCCAGCAGTTCTACAGGGTTTATTAATGAAAAACTGTTTTTT
-	TRBJ1-1	-	TRBV10-2	CASSAQGLATEAFF	TGCGCCAGCAGTGCCCAGGGGTTGGCCACTGAAGCTTTCTTT
TRBD1	TRBJ2-2	-	TRBV10-3	CAIKGQENTGELFF	TGTGCCATCAAGGGACAGGAGAACACCGGGGAGCTGTTTTTT
-	TRBJ1-4	-	TRBV6-5	CASSNRESNEKLFF	TGTGCCAGCAGTAACAGGGAATCTAATGAAAAACTGTTTTTT
-	TRBJ2-7	-	TRBV3-1/TRBV3-2	CASSQNSLGYEQYF	TGTGCCAGCAGCCAGAACTCCCTAGGCTACGAGCAGTACTTC
-	TRBJ1-2	-	TRBV3-1/TRBV3-2	CASSQDPGGAKLYGYTF	TGTGCCAGCAGCCAAGACCCGGGGGGTGCAAAACTCTATGGCTACACCTTC
TRBD2	TRBJ2-5	-	TRBV5-4	CASSFGLAGEETQYF	TGTGCCAGCAGCTTTGGACTAGCCGGGGAGGAGACCCAGTACTTC
TRBD1	TRBJ1-2	once	TRBV5-8	CASSGDREDGYTF	TGTGCCAGCAGCGGGGACAGGGAGGATGGCTACACCTTC
TRBD1	TRBJ2-1	-	TRBV5-1	CASSLLAGGEGNEQFF	TGCGCCAGCAGCTTGTTGGCAGGGGGCGAGGGGAATGAGCAGTTCTTC
TRBD1	TRBJ1-2	-	TRBV5-1	CASSTGTGGNYGYTF	TGCGCCAGCAGCACCGGGACAGGGGGCAATTATGGCTACACCTTC
-	TRBJ1-1	-	TRBV20-1	CSAEVEAEAFF	TGCAGTGCAGAGGTTGAGGCTGAAGCTTTCTTT
TRBD2	TRBJ2-1	-	TRBV18	CASSPGTSGSYEQFF	TGTGCCAGCTCACCGGGGACTAGCGGGAGCTATGAGCAGTTCTTC
-	TRBJ2-7	-	TRBV27	CASSFSQGYEQYF	TGTGCCAGCAGTTTCTCTCAGGGGTACGAGCAGTACTTC
-	TRBJ1-5	-	TRBV21-1	CASSKCGGGSPNQPQHF	TGTGCCAGCAGCAAATGCGGTGGGGGCAGCCCCAATCAGCCCCAGCATTTT
-	TRBJ2-7	few	TRBV28	CASNDNGVRYEQYF	TGTGCCAGCAATGATAACGGGGTAAGATACGAGCAGTACTTC
-	TRBJ2-7	-	TRBV5-1	CASSLAVGTGAYEQYF	TGCGCCAGCAGCTTGGCCGTTGGGACGGGGGCCTACGAGCAGTACTTC
-	TRBJ1-3	-	TRBV12-3/TRBV12-4	CASRIGVNTIYF	TGTGCCAGCAGAATAGGGGTAAACACCATATATTTT
-	TRBJ2-1	-	TRBV11-2	CASSLGGPSFF	TGTGCCAGCAGCTTAGGGGGGCCATCGTTCTTC
TRBD2	TRBJ2-3	-	TRBV7-2	CASKKAGGADTQYF	TGTGCCAGCAAAAAAGCGGGGGGGGCAGATACGCAGTATTTT
-	TRBJ1-6	-	TRBV9	CASSPRDSSYNSPLHF	TGTGCCAGCAGCCCTCGAGACAGCTCCTATAATTCACCCCTCCACTTT
-	TRBJ1-2	-	TRBV7-2	CASSLEHYGYTF	TGTGCCAGCAGCTTAGAGCACTATGGCTACACCTTC
TRBD2	TRBJ2-7	-	TRBV29-1	CSVGLTFDSGGVGYEQYF	TGCAGCGTTGGTTTGACTTTCGATAGTGGGGGGGTGGGCTACGAGCAGTACTTC
-	TRBJ1-4	-	TRBV3-1/TRBV3-2	CASSDPLSATNEKLFF	TGTGCCAGCAGCGATCCCCTCAGTGCAACTAATGAAAAACTGTTTTTT
-	TRBJ2-3	-	TRBV2	CASSEGRGPTDTQYF	TGTGCCAGCAGTGAAGGACGGGGTCCCACAGATACGCAGTATTTT
-	TRBJ1-2	few	TRBV9	CASSVSPGLQGDYTF	TGTGCCAGCAGCGTATCCCCGGGACTTCAGGGAGACTACACCTTC
-	TRBJ1-2	-	TRBV24-1	CATSDRSGRGLGYTF	TGTGCCACCAGTGACCGGTCCGGGAGGGGCCTTGGCTACACCTTC